This T cell receptor beta chain was recovered during a study of CD8 T cells in Susac syndrome. The authors reverse transcribed roughly 0.5 to 1 ug RNA with random hexamers. TCRdb re-analysed the immunoSEQ multiplex PCR reads in MiXCR, keeping a single row per CDR3 protein. The top ten hold 0.75% of the sample, which has about 53,000 distinct CDR3 sequences, 95% seen once. CDR1 MNHEY and CDR2 SMNVEV come from the germline V gene (reference sequence). Trimming removed 5 bases at V and 8 bases at J, with 13 bases between. There are 14 residues in the CDR3. The clonotype comes from a human donor with Susac syndrome. The J gene is TRBJ1-6, the V gene TRBV27; D not resolved. Material for sequencing was CD8+ T cells from PBMCs. CDR3 nucleotide sequence: TGTGCCAGCAGTCAAGGACGTACTCATTCACCCCTCCACTTT. Translation: CASSQGRTHSPLHF.